The T cell receptor (beta chain) described here comes from a study of OX40 agonist ivuxolimab in advanced cancers. Whole-study context: While on treatment, patients had intravenous ivuxolimab at 0.01 to 10 mg/kg every 2 weeks. Regarding the study as a whole: Relative to CD4+ cells, CD8+ T cells on average had more expanded clones. The CD4+ and CD8+ T cells in the blood had expanded clonally by week 6 at 0.1 to 3.0 mg/kg.

Some clones are missing from TCRdb's copy, which holds only in-frame ones; the method was immunoSEQ multiplex PCR. The table lists about 100,000 clones, under 95% of them singletons, with approximately 0.54% in the top ten. Remarks on this clone: Its antigen is currently unknown.

The ends were cut back, 10 bases at V and 2 bases at J, with 12 bases in the middle. CDR1 is MNHNS, CDR2 SASEGT, per germline. The length of the CDR3 is 13 residues. This TCR derives from an adult with an advanced solid tumor such as melanoma, head and neck, liver or kidney cancer. The source was CD4+ or CD8+ T cells sorted from blood, collected in a trial of the OX40 agonist ivuxolimab. The rearrangement joins TRBV6-1 to TRBJ1-5, with D hard to call. The CDR3 sequence is CATRLDGNQPQHF. The CDR3, as DNA: TGTGCCACCCGATTGGACGGCAATCAGCCCCAGCATTTT.